Below, 6 T cell receptor beta chains from the same sample are listed, as sequenced in a study of OX40 agonist ivuxolimab in advanced cancers. Only in-frame clones appear in the TCRdb table, and some are missing; sequencing was by immunoSEQ multiplex PCR. The data show around 63,000 clones, roughly 88% seen once. Sequencing used CD4+ or CD8+ T cells sorted from blood, obtained in a trial of the OX40 agonist ivuxolimab. The receptors derive from an adult with an advanced solid tumor such as melanoma, head and neck, liver or kidney cancer.

The chain combines TRBV2 with TRBJ2-5, with 11 bases identical to TRBD1. V trimming: 6 bases; J trimming: 5 bases; junction bases outside the gene matches: 8. Germline lookup yields CDR1 SNHLY and CDR2 FYNNEI. The CDR3 covers 15 residues. The DNA for the CDR3 is TGTGCCAGCAGAGATGGGGGACAGGGGGGTGAGACCCAGTACTTC. Amino acid sequence: CASRDGGQGGETQYF.

The chain is built from TRBV4-1 and TRBJ1-1; tentative D call: TRBD1 (5 bases). This CDR3 has 16 residues. Germline lookup yields CDR1 MGHRA and CDR2 YSYEKL. The V end was cut by 2 bases, the J end by 5 bases, with 18 bases between. CDR3 in DNA: TGCGCCAGCAGCCAAACCGGCCGAGCGGGGGAGACTGAAGCTTTCTTT. Protein: CASSQTGRAGETEAFF.

J is TRBJ2-1 and V is TRBV7-9; 8 bases align to TRBD2. The CDR3 is 17 amino acids. J gave up 5 bases and V 5 bases, and 14 bases lay outside the gene matches. Germline loops: CDR1 SEHNR, CDR2 FQNEAQ (reference sequence). The DNA for the CDR3 is TGTGCCAGCAGCCCCCGGGTTAGCGGGATCACCAACAATGAGCAGTTCTTC. Its translation is CASSPRVSGITNNEQFF. The variable domain in full, completed from reference TRBV7-9 and TRBJ2-1, reads DTGVSQNPRHKITKRGQNVTFRCDPISEHNRLYWYRQTLGQGPEFLTYFQNEAQLEKSRLLSDRFSAERPKGSFSTLEIQRTEQGDSAMYLCASSPRVSGITNNEQFFGPGTRLTVL.

This clone was counted only a few times. V usage is TRBV27 and J usage is TRBJ1-5; D gene unclear. Germline values: CDR1 MNHEY, CDR2 SMNVEV (reference sequence). The CDR3 consists of 13 residues. V was cut by 3 bases and J by 4 bases, with 7 bases left in between. Here the CDR3 reads CASSFGKNQPQHF. The CDR3 nucleotides read TGTGCCAGCAGTTTTGGCAAGAATCAGCCCCAGCATTTT.

The gene calls are TRBV5-1 and TRBJ2-7; no clear D gene. Germline V gene lookup returns CDR1 SGHRS and CDR2 YFSETQ. The CDR3 runs to 16 residues. V shed 3 bases and J shed 12 bases, with 28 bases lying between them. The chain's CDR3 is CASSSRSGSGQVSLYF. DNA of the CDR3: TGCGCCAGCAGCTCTCGATCCGGAAGTGGGCAGGTGTCTCTGTACTTC.

The chain is built from TRBV19 and TRBJ2-7; no reliable D call. With 5 bases removed from V and 5 bases from J, the gap between germline ends came to 16 bases. The CDR3 is 14 amino acids. Looked up from germline, CDR1 is LNHDA and CDR2 is SQIVND (reference sequence). The CDR3 is CASSLLPSSDEQYF. In DNA form, the CDR3 reads TGTGCCAGTAGTCTCCTCCCTTCTTCCGACGAGCAGTACTTC.